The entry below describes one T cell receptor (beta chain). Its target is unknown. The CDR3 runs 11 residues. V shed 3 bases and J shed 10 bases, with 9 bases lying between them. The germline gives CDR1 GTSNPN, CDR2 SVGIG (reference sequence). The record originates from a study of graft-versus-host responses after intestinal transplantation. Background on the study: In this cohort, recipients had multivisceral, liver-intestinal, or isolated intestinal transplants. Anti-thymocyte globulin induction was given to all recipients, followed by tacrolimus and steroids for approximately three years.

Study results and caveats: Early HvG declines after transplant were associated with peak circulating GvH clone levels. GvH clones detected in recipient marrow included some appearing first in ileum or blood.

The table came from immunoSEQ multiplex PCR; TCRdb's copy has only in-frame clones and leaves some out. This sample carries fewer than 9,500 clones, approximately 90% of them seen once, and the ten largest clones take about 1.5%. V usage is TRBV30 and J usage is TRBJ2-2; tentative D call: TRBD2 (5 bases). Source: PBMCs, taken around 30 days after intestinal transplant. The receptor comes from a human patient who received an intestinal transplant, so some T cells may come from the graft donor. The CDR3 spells CAWSPGSELFF. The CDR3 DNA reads TGTGCCTGGAGCCCGGGGTCGGAGCTGTTTTTT.